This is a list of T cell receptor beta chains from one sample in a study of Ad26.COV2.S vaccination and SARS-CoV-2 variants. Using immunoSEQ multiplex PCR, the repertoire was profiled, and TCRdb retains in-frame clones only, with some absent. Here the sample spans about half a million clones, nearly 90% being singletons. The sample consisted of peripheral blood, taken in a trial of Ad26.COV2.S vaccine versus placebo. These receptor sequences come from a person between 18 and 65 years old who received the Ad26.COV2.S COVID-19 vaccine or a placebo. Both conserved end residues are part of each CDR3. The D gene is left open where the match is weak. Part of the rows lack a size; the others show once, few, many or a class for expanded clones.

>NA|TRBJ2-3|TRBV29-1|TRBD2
TGCAGCGTTGAATTGGCTAGCGGGAGGGTAGATACGCAGTATTTT
CSVELASGRVDTQYF
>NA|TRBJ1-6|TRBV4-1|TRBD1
TGCGCCAGCAGCCAGGGGACAGGCCGTAATTCACCCCTCCACTTT
CASSQGTGRNSPLHF
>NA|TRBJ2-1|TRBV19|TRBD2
TGTGCCAGTAGCACTAGCGGGGGGGACAATGAGCAGTTCTTC
CASSTSGGDNEQFF
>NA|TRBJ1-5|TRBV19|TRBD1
TGTGCCAGTAGTAGGACAGGGGGCGGTCAGCCCCAGCATTTT
CASSRTGGGQPQHF
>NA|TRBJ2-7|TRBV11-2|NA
TGTGCCAGCAGCTTAGTTAGGGCCTACGAGCAGTACTTC
CASSLVRAYEQYF
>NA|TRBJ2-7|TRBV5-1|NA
TGCGCCAGCAGCTTTAATGGGGCGGGGACCTACGAGCAGTACTTC
CASSFNGAGTYEQYF
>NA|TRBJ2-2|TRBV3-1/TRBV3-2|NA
TGTGCCAGCAGCCCAAACGAAGGTTCTCCCGGGGAGCTGTTTTTT
CASSPNEGSPGELFF
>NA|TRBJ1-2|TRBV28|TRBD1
TGTGCCAGCAGTCCTAAACGACAGGGTCGTTGGGTAGACTATGGCTACACCTTC
CASSPKRQGRWVDYGYTF
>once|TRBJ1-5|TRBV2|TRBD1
TGTGCCAGCAGAGCTAGAACAGGGGGCGGTCAGCCCCAGCATTTT
CASRARTGGGQPQHF
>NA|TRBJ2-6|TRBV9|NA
TGTGCCAGCAGCGATTCCGGGGCCAACGTCCTGACTTTC
CASSDSGANVLTF
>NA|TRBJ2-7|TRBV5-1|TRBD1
TGCGCCAGCAGTCGAGACAGGGATTACGAGCAGTACTTC
CASSRDRDYEQYF
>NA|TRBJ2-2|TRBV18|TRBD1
TGTGCCAGCTCACCAGACAGGGCAACCGGGGAGCTGTTTTTT
CASSPDRATGELFF
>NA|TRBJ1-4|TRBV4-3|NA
TGCGCCAGCAGCCAAGAAAAGGGGGTTCAGGGTCGGCATGAAAAACTGTTTTTT
CASSQEKGVQGRHEKLFF
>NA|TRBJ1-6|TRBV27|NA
TGTGCCAGCAGCTTCATAGCGCGTAATTCACCCCTCCACTTT
CASSFIARNSPLHF
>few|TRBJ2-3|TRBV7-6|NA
TGTGCCAGCAGCCTGATAGCGGAAACTAGCACAGATACGCAGTATTTT
CASSLIAETSTDTQYF
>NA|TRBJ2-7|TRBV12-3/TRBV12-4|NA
TGTGCCAGCAGTTTAACGGCAGGGCGCGAGCAGTACTTC
CASSLTAGREQYF
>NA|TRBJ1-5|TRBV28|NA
TGTGCCAGCAGTTTATTTCATCCGGGGGAGACCCTCAATCAGCCCCAGCATTTT
CASSLFHPGETLNQPQHF
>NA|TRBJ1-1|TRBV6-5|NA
TGTGCCAGCAGTTACACGGACAGACTTGAAGCTTTCTTT
CASSYTDRLEAFF
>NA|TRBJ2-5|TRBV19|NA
TGTGCCAGTAGTAACACCCAGGAGACCCAGTACTTC
CASSNTQETQYF
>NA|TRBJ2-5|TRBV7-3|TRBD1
TGTGCCAGCAGCCCCCGACAGGGATGGGAGACCCAGTACTTC
CASSPRQGWETQYF
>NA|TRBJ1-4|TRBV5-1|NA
TGCGCCAGCAGCTTGGTGGGGGTTACTGAAAAACTGTTTTTT
CASSLVGVTEKLFF
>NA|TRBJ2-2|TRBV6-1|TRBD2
TGTGCCAGCAGTGAAGCCCGGACTAGTCCTCTCCCCGGGGAGCTGTTTTTT
CASSEARTSPLPGELFF
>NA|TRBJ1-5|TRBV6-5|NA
TGTGCCAGCAGCGATACAGACAGCCACAATCAGCCCCAGCATTTT
CASSDTDSHNQPQHF
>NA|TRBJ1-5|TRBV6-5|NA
TGTGCCAGCAATCCGGACAGCCCCAATCAGCCCCAGCATTTT
CASNPDSPNQPQHF
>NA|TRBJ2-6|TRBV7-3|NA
TGTGCCAGCAGCCCCAGGTTGAGCTCTGGGGCCAACGTCCTGACTTTC
CASSPRLSSGANVLTF
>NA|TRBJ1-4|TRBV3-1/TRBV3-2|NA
TGTGCCAGCAGCCAAGATCTGGGTGGGGGGTCAGCAGAAAAACTGTTTTTT
CASSQDLGGGSAEKLFF
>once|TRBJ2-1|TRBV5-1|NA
TGCGCCAGCGCATCCGGGTGGAGTGGTGAGCAGTTCTTC
CASASGWSGEQFF
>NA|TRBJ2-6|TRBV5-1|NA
TGCGCCAGCAGCTTGCTTTCCGGGACTGGGGCCAACGTCCTGACTTTC
CASSLLSGTGANVLTF
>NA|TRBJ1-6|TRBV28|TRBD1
TGTGCCAGCAGTTCCGGACAGGGGAATTCACCCCTCCACTTT
CASSSGQGNSPLHF
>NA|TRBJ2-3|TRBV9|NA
TGTGCCAGCAGCGCCCAAGCCACAGATACGCAGTATTTT
CASSAQATDTQYF
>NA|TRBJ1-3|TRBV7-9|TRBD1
TGTGCCAGCAGCCGACAGGGCTCTGGAAACACCATATATTTT
CASSRQGSGNTIYF
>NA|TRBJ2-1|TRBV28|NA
TGTGCCAGCATCGTGGCTGGAGCGGACAGCTCCTACAATGAGCAGTTCTTC
CASIVAGADSSYNEQFF